These T cell receptor beta chains were read from a single sample in a study of shared clonotypes between healthy human individuals. The data were produced by immunoSEQ multiplex PCR, yet TCRdb's version contains in-frame clones alone and is incomplete. The profile shows fewer than 3 million clones, approximately 90% of them singletons. Sequencing was carried out using naive CD4+ T cells from PBMCs. All receptors come from a man between 18 and 29 years old in good health. Some clones in this sample may be carry-over from other donors' samples. CDR3s include the opening cysteine and the closing phenylalanine or tryptophan.

v_call,j_call,cdr3_aa
TRBV5-4,TRBJ2-5,CASSLGGGGPQETQYF
TRBV30,TRBJ2-3,CAWSVSDTQYF
TRBV2,TRBJ2-4,CASSQQGGKNIQYF
TRBV27,TRBJ1-2,CASSSRQISNYGYTF
TRBV18,TRBJ2-1,CASSPPSGRAGNEQFF
TRBV2,TRBJ1-5,CASSVRDRGNQPQHF
TRBV5-1,TRBJ2-7,CASSLGQGRHEQYF
TRBV5-1,TRBJ2-1,CASSFGRAVKEQFF
TRBV19,TRBJ2-7,CASSVGTSGAEQYF
TRBV29-1,TRBJ2-7,CSTRTASYEQYF
TRBV27,TRBJ2-3,CASSSPGGSTDTQYF
TRBV15,TRBJ1-5,CATSGGQNQPQHF
TRBV9,TRBJ2-3,CASSVEIRNAQYF
TRBV28,TRBJ1-1,CASSPGGGRGSTEAFF
TRBV6-6,TRBJ2-1,CASGGLREGSYNEQFF
TRBV4-3,TRBJ2-7,CASSQGRAPSYEQYF
TRBV18,TRBJ2-7,CASSPTAGQPKSVEYF
TRBV9,TRBJ2-1,CASSVSGSYNEQFF
TRBV29-1,TRBJ2-3,CSVDPGTDTQYF
TRBV19,TRBJ2-3,CASSMTHSTDTQYF
TRBV2,TRBJ1-2,CASRTLGVYGYTF
TRBV19,TRBJ2-3,CASSINGDVTDTQYF
TRBV11-3,TRBJ2-7,CASSLGQYEQYF
TRBV29-1,TRBJ1-3,CNVDGESSGNTIYF
TRBV5-6,TRBJ1-3,CASSLATASGNTIYF